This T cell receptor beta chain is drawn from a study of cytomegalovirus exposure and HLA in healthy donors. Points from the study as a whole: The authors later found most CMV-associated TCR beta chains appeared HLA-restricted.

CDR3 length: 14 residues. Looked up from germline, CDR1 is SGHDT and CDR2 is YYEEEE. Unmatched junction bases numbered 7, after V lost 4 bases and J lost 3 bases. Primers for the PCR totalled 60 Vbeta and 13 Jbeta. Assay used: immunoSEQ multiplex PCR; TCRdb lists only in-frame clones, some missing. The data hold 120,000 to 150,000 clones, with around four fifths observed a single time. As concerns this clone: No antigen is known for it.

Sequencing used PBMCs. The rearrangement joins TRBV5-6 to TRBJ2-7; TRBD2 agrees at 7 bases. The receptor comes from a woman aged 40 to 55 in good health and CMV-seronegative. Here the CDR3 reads CASSRGVGLYEQYF. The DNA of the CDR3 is TGTGCCAGCAGCCGGGGGGTAGGGCTCTACGAGCAGTACTTC.